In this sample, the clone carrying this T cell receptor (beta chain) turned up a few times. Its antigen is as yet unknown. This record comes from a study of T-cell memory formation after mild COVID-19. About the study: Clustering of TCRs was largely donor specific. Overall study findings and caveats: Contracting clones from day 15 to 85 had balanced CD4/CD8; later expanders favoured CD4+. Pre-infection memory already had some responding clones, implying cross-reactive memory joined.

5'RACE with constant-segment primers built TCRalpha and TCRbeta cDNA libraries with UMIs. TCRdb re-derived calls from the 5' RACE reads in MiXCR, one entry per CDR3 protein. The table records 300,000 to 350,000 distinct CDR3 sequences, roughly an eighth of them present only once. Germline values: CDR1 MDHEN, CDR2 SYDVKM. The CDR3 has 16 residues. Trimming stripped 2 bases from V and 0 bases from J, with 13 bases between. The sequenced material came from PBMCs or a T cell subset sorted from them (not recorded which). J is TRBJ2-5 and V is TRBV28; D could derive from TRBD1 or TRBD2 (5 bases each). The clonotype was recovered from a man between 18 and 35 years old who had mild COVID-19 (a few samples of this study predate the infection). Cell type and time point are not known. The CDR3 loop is CASSLGAGTYQETQYF. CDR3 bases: TGTGCCAGCAGTTTAGGGGCAGGGACGTACCAAGAGACCCAGTACTTC.